These 26 T cell receptor beta chains share one sample of origin, sequenced in a study of cytomegalovirus exposure and HLA in healthy donors. Vbeta (60) and Jbeta (13) primers were used in the PCR. The data were produced by immunoSEQ multiplex PCR, yet TCRdb's version contains in-frame clones alone and is incomplete. The table lists around 78,000 clones. Sequences were obtained from PBMCs. Every receptor here comes from a man aged 18 to 30 in good health and CMV-seropositive.

V is TRBV4-2 and J is TRBJ2-7; D is possibly TRBD2 (6 bases). Trimming cost V 4 bases and J 0 bases, with 13 bases left between them. Germline values: CDR1 LGHNA, CDR2 YNFKEQ. The CDR3 length is 15 residues. CDR3 sequence: CASSPSGRSSYEQYF. CDR3 in DNA: TGTGCCAGCAGCCCCAGCGGGCGAAGCTCCTACGAGCAGTACTTC.

V and J are TRBV11-2 and TRBJ2-2, with a possible D match to TRBD2 (5 bases). V shed 2 bases and J shed 5 bases, with 12 bases lying between them. This CDR3 is 15 amino acids long. Germline CDR1 is SGHAT and CDR2 is FQNNGV. CDR3 sequence (DNA): TGTGCCAGCAGCTTAAATCTGGACTGGACCGGGGAGCTGTTTTTT. As protein: CASSLNLDWTGELFF.

The J gene is TRBJ2-5, the V gene TRBV6-1; D is uncertain. The better agreement between TRBJ2-7 and the DNA end casts doubt on the J call. The CDR3 covers 11 residues. The germline CDR1 and CDR2 sequences are MNHNS and SASEGT. The CDR3 region is CASTRSYEQYF. Here the CDR3 DNA reads TGTGCCAGCACTAGATCCTACGAGCAGTACTTC.

J is TRBJ2-3 and V is TRBV10-1; D is unclear. Per the germline V gene, CDR1 is WNHNN and CDR2 is SYGVQD (reference sequence). The CDR3 is 15 amino acids. V was clipped by 0 bases and J by 4 bases, with 11 bases between them. The CDR3 DNA is TGCGCCAGCAGTGAGTCGGCAGGTAAAGCAGATACGCAGTATTTT. Translation gives CASSESAGKADTQYF.

The rearrangement uses TRBV2 and TRBJ1-1; a possible D gene is TRBD1 (5 bases). CDR1 is SNHLY, CDR2 FYNNEI, per germline. The CDR3 consists of 13 residues. Trimming shortened V by 3 bases and J by 8 bases, and 13 bases separated the two germline ends. The DNA for the CDR3 is TGTGCCAGCAGTGATAGCGGGGCATTAGAAGCTTTCTTT. Translated, it gives CASSDSGALEAFF.

The rearrangement joins TRBV6-1 to TRBJ2-3, with 8 bases identical to TRBD2. The CDR3 covers 15 residues. The germline V gene encodes CDR1 MNHNS and CDR2 SASEGT. J gave up 4 bases and V 5 bases, and 8 bases lay outside the gene matches. The CDR3 region is CASSKSGSGADTQYF. CDR3 in DNA: TGTGCCAGCAGTAAGAGCGGGAGCGGGGCAGATACGCAGTATTTT.

V usage is TRBV27 and J usage is TRBJ1-1; 8 bases align to TRBD1. After removal of 6 bases from V and 3 bases from J, the junction contained 6 bases not matched to a gene. CDR1 and CDR2 from the germline V gene are MNHEY and SMNVEV (reference sequence). The CDR3 is 14 residues long. The CDR3 loop is CASRTTGAHTEAFF. The DNA of the CDR3 is TGTGCCAGCAGAACGACAGGGGCCCACACTGAAGCTTTCTTT.

The genes are TRBV5-4 and TRBJ2-7; D uncertain. Trimming pared 0 bases from V and 5 bases from J, leaving 3 bases between. Germline assignment: CDR1 SGHNT and CDR2 YYREEE (reference sequence). The CDR3 has 11 amino acids. CDR3: CASSLGDEQYF. DNA for the CDR3: TGTGCCAGCAGCTTGGGCGACGAGCAGTACTTC.

With respect to this clone: It is unclear where the CDR3 begins or ends on the DNA, so no DNA is shown, and the CDR3 is as TCRdb lists it. The V and J genes are TRBV27 and TRBJ1-2; the table's D call, TRBD1, has no DNA check behind it. Germline CDR1 and CDR2: MNHEY and SMNVEV (reference sequence). The CDR3 length equals 16 residues, ends included. CDR3 residues: CASSFGAGTGTYGYTF.

This chain links TRBV5-1 with TRBJ1-1, with TRBD1 matching over 8 bases. The CDR3 contains 17 residues. The J segment lost 4 bases and the V segment lost 0 bases, leaving 11 bases of the junction unmatched. Germline assignment: CDR1 SGHRS and CDR2 YFSETQ. The chain's CDR3 is CASSLDWWDRSSTEAFF. The CDR3 DNA reads TGCGCCAGCAGCTTGGATTGGTGGGACAGGAGTTCCACTGAAGCTTTCTTT. The full variable domain, rest sourced from reference TRBV5-1 and TRBJ1-1, is KAGVTQTPRYLIKTRGQQVTLSCSPISGHRSVSWYQQTPGQGLQFLFEYFSETQRNKGNFPGRFSGRQFSNSRSEMNVSTLELGDSALYLCASSLDWWDRSSTEAFFGQGTRLTVV.

V is TRBV15 and J is TRBJ1-4; 7 bases align to TRBD1. This CDR3 spans 16 amino acids. Germline V gene data show CDR1 as LNHNV and CDR2 as YYDKDF (reference sequence). The trim removed 7 bases at V and 0 bases at J, leaving 8 bases unmatched. The CDR3 loop is CATIKDRVPTNEKLFF. The CDR3 DNA follows: TGTGCCACCATAAAAGACAGGGTCCCAACTAATGAAAAACTGTTTTTT.

The V call is TRBV15, the J call TRBJ2-7, with 11 bases fitting TRBD1. Trimming removed 1 base from V and 2 bases from J; junction bases left unmatched: 10. The CDR3 loop spans 18 amino acids. CDR1 and CDR2 from the germline V gene are LNHNV and YYDKDF (reference sequence). The CDR3 sequence is CATSRVYRAGQGAYEQYF. CDR3 coding DNA: TGTGCCACCAGCAGAGTTTACCGCGCGGGACAGGGGGCCTACGAGCAGTACTTC. Variable domain in full (rest from reference TRBV15 and TRBJ2-7): DAMVIQNPRYQVTQFGKPVTLSCSQTLNHNVMYWYQQKSSQAPKLLFHYYDKDFNNEADTPDNFQSRRPNTSFCFLDIRSPGLGDTAMYLCATSRVYRAGQGAYEQYFGPGTRLTVT.

Regarding this clone: At one end, the junction sequence differs from germline, possibly due to a read error. The chain joins TRBV7-2 to TRBJ1-5; no firm D call. From germline, CDR1 is SGHTA and CDR2 FQGNSA. The CDR3 has 12 residues. This CDR3 is CASSAGKQPQHF. The CDR3 DNA follows: TGTGCCAGCAGTGCGGGCAAACAGCCCCAGCATTTT.

This chain joins TRBV7-9 and TRBJ1-1; tentative D call: TRBD1 (5 bases). Trimming took 5 bases from V and 5 from J, leaving 21 bases between them. Germline lookup yields CDR1 SEHNR and CDR2 FQNEAQ (reference sequence). This CDR3 spans 16 amino acids. The CDR3 sequence: CASSAQEGSGPTEAFF. The CDR3 nucleotides read TGTGCCAGCAGCGCCCAGGAGGGGTCAGGGCCGACTGAAGCTTTCTTT.

The chain links TRBV7-8 to TRBJ2-5; no clear D gene. This CDR3 region has 15 residues. Germline V lookup: CDR1 SGHVS, CDR2 FQNEAQ. V was trimmed by 5 bases and J by 2 bases, leaving 15 bases between them. CDR3: CASSTFRRTQETQYF. The CDR3 DNA sequence: TGTGCCAGCAGCACGTTCAGGCGAACACAAGAGACCCAGTACTTC.

The J gene is TRBJ1-1, the V gene TRBV14; D may be TRBD1 (5 bases). The CDR3 length is 16 residues. V was cut by 3 bases and J by 0 bases, with 14 bases left in between. The germline gives CDR1 SGHDN, CDR2 FVKESK. CDR3: CASSQVGGSLNTEAFF. CDR3 coding DNA: TGTGCCAGCAGCCAGGTCGGGGGTAGCCTGAACACTGAAGCTTTCTTT.

The chain employs TRBV19 and TRBJ1-5, with TRBD1 matching over 9 bases. V shed 3 bases, J shed 7 bases, and the junction held 1 base outside the gene matches. The germline CDR1 and CDR2 sequences are LNHDA and SQIVND (reference sequence). This CDR3 contains 13 residues. CDR3 region: CASSMGQGQPQHF. DNA of the CDR3: TGTGCCAGTAGTATGGGACAGGGACAGCCCCAGCATTTT. Together with reference TRBV19 and TRBJ1-5, the CDR3 gives the full variable domain: DGGITQSPKYLFRKEGQNVTLSCEQNLNHDAMYWYRQDPGQGLRLIYYSQIVNDFQKGDIAEGYSVSREKKESFPLTVTSAQKNPTAFYLCASSMGQGQPQHFGDGTRLSIL.

This sequence joins TRBV4-1 and TRBJ2-7; no firm D call. Germline loops: CDR1 MGHRA, CDR2 YSYEKL. Trimming shortened V by 1 base and J by 0 bases, and 10 bases separated the two germline ends. The CDR3 totals 15 residues. DNA of the CDR3: TGCGCCAGCAGCCAAGTACAGAAACTCTCCTACGAGCAGTACTTC. Protein sequence: CASSQVQKLSYEQYF.

V and J are TRBV4-1 and TRBJ1-4; D is unclear. V was pared by 1 base and J by 6 bases, with 12 bases between. The CDR3 length is 15 residues. Germline V lookup: CDR1 MGHRA, CDR2 YSYEKL. CDR3 amino acids: CASSQGEGVYEKLFF. CDR3 coding DNA: TGCGCCAGCAGCCAAGGAGAGGGTGTTTATGAAAAACTGTTTTTT.

This chain connects TRBV7-2 to TRBJ1-2, with TRBD1 matching over 11 bases. With 5 bases clipped from V and 3 bases from J, the junction kept 11 bases outside the gene matches. Per germline, CDR1 SGHTA and CDR2 FQGNSA. The CDR3 contains 17 residues. The CDR3 DNA follows: TGTGCCAGCAGCCTACACGGGACAGGGGGGTCATACTATGGCTACACCTTC. Translating it yields CASSLHGTGGSYYGYTF.

The chain carries TRBV28 and TRBJ2-3; 9 bases line up with TRBD2. The CDR3 sequence is 14 residues long. The germline CDR1 and CDR2 sequences are MDHEN and SYDVKM. The V and J ends lost 3 bases and 7 bases, in that order; junction bases with no gene match: 5. The CDR3 DNA reads as TGTGCCAGCAGTTTGGCGGGGGGGCCGAATACGCAGTATTTT. Encoded protein: CASSLAGGPNTQYF. Combining the CDR3 with reference TRBV28 and TRBJ2-3 gives the whole variable domain DVKVTQSSRYLVKRTGEKVFLECVQDMDHENMFWYRQDPGLGLRLIYFSYDVKMKEKGDIPEGYSVSREKKERFSLILESASTNQTSMYLCASSLAGGPNTQYFGPGTRLTVL.

This chain connects TRBV6-1 to TRBJ1-4; D remains unclear. The CDR3 spans 15 residues. Between the trimmed V and J ends, which lost 8 bases and 8 bases, there was a span of 21 bases. Looked up from germline, CDR1 is MNHNS and CDR2 is SASEGT. The CDR3 DNA is TGTGCCAGCGGGAGTGGTGCAGGTCGGGCCGAAAAACTGTTTTTT. Encoded protein: CASGSGAGRAEKLFF.

This chain links TRBV2 with TRBJ1-5, with D tentatively TRBD1 (6 bases). The length of the CDR3 is 14 residues. Germline loops: CDR1 SNHLY, CDR2 FYNNEI. V lost 5 bases, J lost 6 bases, and 14 bases lay in between. The CDR3 DNA reads TGTGCCAGCAGTCTACAGGGTAGGACTCAGCCCCAGCATTTT. Residues: CASSLQGRTQPQHF.

The chain is built from TRBV11-1 and TRBJ2-5, with a possible D match to TRBD1 (5 bases). The germline V gene encodes CDR1 SGHAT and CDR2 FQDESV (reference sequence). Trimming shortened V by 5 bases and J by 0 bases, and 13 bases separated the two germline ends. CDR3 length: 15 residues. CDR3 region: CASSTRQSHQETQYF. The CDR3, as DNA: TGTGCCAGCAGCACCCGACAGAGCCACCAAGAGACCCAGTACTTC.

J is TRBJ2-1 and V is TRBV29-1; TRBD1 agrees at 11 bases. The CDR3 runs to 14 residues. From germline, CDR1 is SQVTM and CDR2 ANQGSEA. Trimming removed 3 bases from V and 7 bases from J; junction bases left unmatched: 5. CDR3 residues: CSVEEGQGGNEQFF. CDR3 DNA sequence: TGCAGCGTTGAGGAGGGACAGGGGGGGAATGAGCAGTTCTTC.

The chain has TRBV5-1 and TRBJ2-5, with D maybe TRBD2 (6 bases). The CDR3 covers 16 residues. V was shortened by 2 bases and J by 4 bases, with 18 bases between the two germline ends. CDR1 and CDR2 from the germline V gene are SGHRS and YFSETQ. The CDR3 coding sequence is TGCGCCAGCAGCTTTGGTGATAACCCCGGGGGAGAGACCCAGTACTTC. Its translation: CASSFGDNPGGETQYF.